These 3 T cell receptor beta chains were all obtained from the same sample, sequenced in a study of a mutant IDH1 vaccine in newly diagnosed glioma. Documented time point: week 47, end of study. One vaccine dose held 300 ug of mutant IDH1 20-mer peptide and came with topical imiquimod. Sequencing used immunoSEQ multiplex PCR; TCRdb keeps in-frame clones, though not all of them. Of 20,000 or so clones listed, less than 90% are singletons. These receptors' targets are unknown. The sequenced sample was PBMCs, obtained from a glioma patient whose treatment included an IDH1 peptide vaccine. The origin of the receptors is a man in his forties with glioma.

V gene TRBV10-3 combines with J gene TRBJ2-3; 10 nucleotides line up with TRBD2. The ends lost 0 bases at V and 3 bases at J; junction bases unmatched: 6. Germline V gene data show CDR1 as ENHRY and CDR2 as SYGVKD. The CDR3 spans 17 residues. CDR3 in amino acids: CAISESPSGSGTDTQYF. The CDR3 bases are TGTGCCATCAGTGAGTCACCTAGCGGGAGTGGAACAGATACGCAGTATTTT.

This chain joins TRBV6-5 and TRBJ1-2, with a tentative D call TRBD1 (5 bases). The CDR3 sequence is 14 residues long. V was clipped by 4 bases and J by 4 bases, with 13 bases between them. Looked up from germline, CDR1 is MNHEY and CDR2 is SVGAGI. This CDR3 is CASSLIGGVYGYTF. DNA for the CDR3: TGTGCCAGCAGTTTAATTGGGGGGGTCTATGGCTACACCTTC.

This clone was seen a handful of times. The chain uses TRBV5-1 and TRBJ2-6, with D possibly matching TRBD2 (6 bases). Deletions cut 4 bases from V and 2 bases from J, with 13 bases between. The CDR3 loop spans 16 amino acids. Germline V gene lookup returns CDR1 SGHRS and CDR2 YFSETQ. The CDR3 region has the DNA TGCGCCAGCAGCCCTGCATCTAGCGCTGGGGCCAACGTCCTGACTTTC. It encodes CASSPASSAGANVLTF.